Listed below are T cell receptor beta chains from one sample, sequenced in a study of blood T cell repertoires in COVID-19. Sequencing was performed with immunoSEQ multiplex PCR; in TCRdb, only in-frame clones are kept and a portion is missing. The sample carries over 45,000 clones, about nine tenths recorded once. Sequenced input: peripheral blood. Receptors were obtained from a human donor in a cohort sampled during active COVID-19. Each CDR3 is given with its conserved first and last residue. D genes are given only for firm matches.

D gene	V gene	J gene	CDR3 protein
NA	TRBV21-1	TRBJ2-7	CASSSGTGISYEQYF
NA	TRBV27	TRBJ1-2	CASSLLAGRAYGYTF
NA	TRBV5-1	TRBJ2-5	CASSWFGTTETQYF
NA	TRBV10-3	TRBJ2-3	CAISEIWAGVTQYF
TRBD1	TRBV5-1	TRBJ2-2	CASGQGATGELFF
NA	TRBV6-5	TRBJ2-7	CASSYAGTSAYEQYF
NA	TRBV7-9	TRBJ1-5	CASSLDRPQAPQHF
NA	TRBV6-5	TRBJ1-1	CASSPTSRRDTEAFF
NA	TRBV4-3	TRBJ2-7	CASSQGAASIYEQYF
NA	TRBV7-3	TRBJ1-6	CASRLNTVSPLHF
TRBD2	TRBV29-1	TRBJ2-7	CSVEDGREGPGEQYF
TRBD2	TRBV7-2	TRBJ2-5	CASSRGLALQETQYF
NA	TRBV2	TRBJ1-6	CASSTGTGDSPLHF
TRBD1	TRBV12-3/TRBV12-4	TRBJ1-4	CASRGQAGEKLFF
NA	TRBV27	TRBJ1-4	CASSGGGDEKLFF
NA	TRBV13	TRBJ2-4	CASSSRSNKNIQYF
NA	TRBV19	TRBJ2-5	CASSEQYQETQYF
TRBD1	TRBV11-2	TRBJ2-5	CASRTGRETQYF
TRBD1	TRBV15	TRBJ1-1	CATSTRQGGTEAFF
TRBD1	TRBV7-6	TRBJ2-1	CASSAGTGTYNEQFF
NA	TRBV7-3	TRBJ1-2	CASSAGGIYGYTF
TRBD1	TRBV30	TRBJ1-4	CAWSWPGTARGEKLFF
TRBD2	TRBV14	TRBJ2-1	CASSPGLAGGGNEQFF
TRBD1	TRBV10-3	TRBJ2-7	CATGDRVYEQYF
NA	TRBV5-4	TRBJ2-5	CASSPGGTGRSQETQYF
TRBD2	TRBV6-5	TRBJ2-2	CASSYHFGGVTGELFF
NA	TRBV7-9	TRBJ2-5	CASRSQGETQYF
TRBD2	TRBV28	TRBJ2-4	CASSLSGGRDIQYF
TRBD2	TRBV7-9	TRBJ2-1	CASRPRLAGVIEQFF
NA	TRBV6-1	TRBJ1-5	CASSERGFSNQPQHF
NA	TRBV5-1	TRBJ2-2	CASSSPPGQTNTGELFF
NA	TRBV28	TRBJ1-5	CASGSGGLQPQHF
NA	TRBV4-1	TRBJ2-1	CASSQTVSSYNEQFF
TRBD2	TRBV6-1	TRBJ2-3	CASSAGLAGGFTDTQYF
NA	TRBV7-2	TRBJ2-1	CASSLERLINNEQFF
TRBD2	TRBV2	TRBJ2-7	CASSAGLAGDSYEQYF
NA	TRBV19	TRBJ2-3	CASSIQGRNTDTQYF